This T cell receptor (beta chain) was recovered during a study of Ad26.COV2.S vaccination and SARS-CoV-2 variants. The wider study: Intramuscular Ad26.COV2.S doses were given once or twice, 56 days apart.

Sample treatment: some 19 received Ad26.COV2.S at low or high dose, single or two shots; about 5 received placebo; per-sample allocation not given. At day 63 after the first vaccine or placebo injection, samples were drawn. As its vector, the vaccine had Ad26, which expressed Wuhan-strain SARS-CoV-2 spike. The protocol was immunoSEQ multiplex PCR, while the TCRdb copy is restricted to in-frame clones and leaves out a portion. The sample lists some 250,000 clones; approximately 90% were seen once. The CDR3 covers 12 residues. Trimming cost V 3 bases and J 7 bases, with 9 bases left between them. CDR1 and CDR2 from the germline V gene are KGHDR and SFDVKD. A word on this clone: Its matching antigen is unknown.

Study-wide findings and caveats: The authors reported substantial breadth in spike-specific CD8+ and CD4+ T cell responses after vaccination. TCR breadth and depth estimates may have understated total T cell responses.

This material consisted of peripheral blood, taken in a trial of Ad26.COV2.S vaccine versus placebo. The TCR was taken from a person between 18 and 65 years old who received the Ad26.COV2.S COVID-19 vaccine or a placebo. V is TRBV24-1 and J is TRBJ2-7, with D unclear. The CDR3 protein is CATSDPSMEQYF. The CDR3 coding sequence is TGTGCCACCAGTGATCCGTCCATGGAGCAGTACTTC.